This T cell receptor (beta chain) was captured by sequencing in a study of CD8 T cells in Susac syndrome. The CDR3 runs 14 residues. V lost 5 bases and J 13 bases, leaving 18 bases between the germline ends. Germline values: CDR1 PRHDT, CDR2 FYEKMQ (reference sequence). Reverse transcription used about 0.45 to 1 ug RNA and random hexamers. TCRdb reprocessed the immunoSEQ multiplex PCR reads via MiXCR and lists one record per CDR3 protein. The data show 100,000 to 150,000 distinct CDR3 sequences, nearly 95% seen once. This chain links TRBV13 with TRBJ2-6; D tentatively reads TRBD1 or TRBD2 (5 bases each). The TCR originated in a human donor in good health. Sample: CD4+ T cells from PBMCs. The CDR3, as DNA: TGTGCCAGCAGCAGGTCCGGGACGGTTCAAGTCCTGACTTTC. It yields the protein CASSRSGTVQVLTF.